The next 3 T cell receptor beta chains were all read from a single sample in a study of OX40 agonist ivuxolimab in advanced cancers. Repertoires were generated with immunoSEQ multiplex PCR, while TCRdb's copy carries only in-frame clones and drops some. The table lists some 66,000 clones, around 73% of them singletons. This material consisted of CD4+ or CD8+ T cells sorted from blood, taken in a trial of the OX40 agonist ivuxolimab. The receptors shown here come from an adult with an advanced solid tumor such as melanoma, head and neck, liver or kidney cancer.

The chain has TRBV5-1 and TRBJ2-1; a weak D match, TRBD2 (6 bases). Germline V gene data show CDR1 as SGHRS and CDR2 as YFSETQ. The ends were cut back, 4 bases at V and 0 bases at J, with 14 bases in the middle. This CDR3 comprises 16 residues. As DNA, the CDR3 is TGCGCCAGCAGCCTCCCCCTAGCGAGCTCCTACAATGAGCAGTTCTTC. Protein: CASSLPLASSYNEQFF.

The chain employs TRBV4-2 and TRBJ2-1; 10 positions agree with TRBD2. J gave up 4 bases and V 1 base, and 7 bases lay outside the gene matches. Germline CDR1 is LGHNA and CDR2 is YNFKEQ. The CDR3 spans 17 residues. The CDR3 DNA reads TGTGCCAGCAGCCAAGGGTCAGCGGGAGGGAAGTACAATGAGCAGTTCTTC. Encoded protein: CASSQGSAGGKYNEQFF.

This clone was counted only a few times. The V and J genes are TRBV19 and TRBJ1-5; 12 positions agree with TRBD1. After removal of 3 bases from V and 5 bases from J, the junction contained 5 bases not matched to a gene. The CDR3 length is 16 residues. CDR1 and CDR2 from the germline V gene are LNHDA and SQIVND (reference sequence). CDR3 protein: CASSIRDRGQYQPQHF. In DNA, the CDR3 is TGTGCCAGTAGTATTAGGGACAGGGGGCAATATCAGCCCCAGCATTTT. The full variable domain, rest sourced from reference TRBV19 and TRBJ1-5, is DGGITQSPKYLFRKEGQNVTLSCEQNLNHDAMYWYRQDPGQGLRLIYYSQIVNDFQKGDIAEGYSVSREKKESFPLTVTSAQKNPTAFYLCASSIRDRGQYQPQHFGDGTRLSIL.